This TCR beta chain was sequenced during a study of T-cell reconstitution after alpha-beta-depleted transplantation in children. The study, taken as a whole, reports: At around two months after transplant, the alpha-beta T cells were reportedly derived from several hundred expanded clones that came from non-depleted graft cells. After one year, T-cell counts and TCRbeta diversity mostly came from new T cells.

Note on this clonotype: Its antigen remains unidentified.

Unique molecular identifiers were used to barcode this TCRbeta library. TCRdb re-called the PCR reads through MiXCR, storing one row per CDR3 protein. The sample includes roughly 220,000 distinct CDR3 sequences, 7.5% to 9.5% of them seen just once. This CDR3 comprises 13 residues. CDR1 SQVTM and CDR2 ANQGSEA come from the germline V gene. V lost 8 bases to trimming and J lost 3 bases, with 15 bases between them. This clonotype was obtained from a male patient aged 2-10 years who had a stem cell transplant for acute myeloid leukemia, so the T cells may come from the graft donor. Sample: PBMCs, mostly from graft donor cells, taken 360 days after TCRalphabeta/CD19-depleted stem cell transplant. The chain links TRBV29-1 to TRBJ2-3; D may be TRBD2 (5 bases). Written as DNA, the CDR3 is TGCAGCCTTTCTCGGGGAGAAACAGATACGCAGTATTTT. Translated: CSLSRGETDTQYF.